Below are 26 T cell receptor beta chains sequenced from a single sample in a study of CD8 T cells in ankylosing spondylitis listed by TCRdb under 2017. Preparation of the library involved 5' RACE. Sequencing took place on an Illumina HiSeq 2500. The raw public data were reprocessed by TCRdb itself: fastp quality trimming at Q25, MiXCR clonotype calling, in-frame beta chains only. Rows are unified per CDR3 protein, each entry keeping the most common DNA and genes. This sample has some 87,000 distinct CDR3 sequences in its table, and about 27% of those were observed once. Around 60% of the sample lies in the top ten. Sequences were obtained from blood, either unsorted or a sorted T cell fraction (not recorded which). These receptors were collected from a male donor with ankylosing spondylitis or in good health (not recorded which).

V and J are TRBV7-9 and TRBJ1-2, with D possibly TRBD1 on 5 matching bases. The V gene lost 2 bases and the J gene lost 7 bases, with 14 bases spanning the gap. CDR1 and CDR2 from the germline V gene are SEHNR and FQNEAQ (reference sequence). The length of the CDR3 is 14 residues. Here the CDR3 reads CASSLLWQGGGYTF. CDR3 nucleotide sequence: TGTGCCAGCAGCTTACTATGGCAGGGAGGTGGCTACACCTTC.

This clonotype was seen a handful of times. The chain combines TRBV18 with TRBJ1-1; possible D gene TRBD1, 5 bases. There are 13 residues in the CDR3. Per the germline V gene, CDR1 is KGHSH and CDR2 is LQKENI. With 2 bases removed from V and 8 bases from J, the gap between germline ends came to 12 bases. As DNA, the CDR3 is TGTGCCAGCTCACCAGACCAGGACAACGAAGCTTTCTTT. Amino acids: CASSPDQDNEAFF.

This rearrangement joins TRBV5-1 to TRBJ2-3, with 12 bases lining up with TRBD2. J was trimmed by 1 base and V by 1 base; bases with no gene match: 10. The CDR3 runs 19 residues. Germline V lookup: CDR1 SGHRS, CDR2 YFSETQ. CDR3 in amino acids: CASSLMGSSGGAGTDTQYF. Here the CDR3 DNA reads TGCGCCAGCAGCTTGATGGGATCTAGCGGGGGGGCGGGCACAGATACGCAGTATTTT.

This rearrangement joins TRBV20-1 to TRBJ1-1, with a tentative D call TRBD1 (6 bases). This CDR3 spans 15 amino acids. In germline, CDR1 is DFQATT, CDR2 SNEGSKA (reference sequence). V was trimmed by 2 bases and J by 1 base, leaving 14 bases between them. As DNA, the CDR3 is TGCAGTGCTAGATCCCCAGGGACACCGAACACTGAAGCTTTCTTT. The encoded protein is CSARSPGTPNTEAFF.

CDR3 in DNA: TGCAGTGCTAGAGAGCATAGGGGGTTTGAGCAGTACGTC. Its protein is CSAREHRGFEQYV. The chain carries TRBV20-1 and TRBJ2-7, with a tentative D call TRBD1 (6 bases). This CDR3 has 13 amino acids. Trimming removed 0 bases at V and 7 bases at J, with 13 bases between. The germline V gene has CDR1 DFQATT and CDR2 SNEGSKA (reference sequence).

This clonotype turned up a few times. The chain carries TRBV15 and TRBJ1-3; D is ambiguous. CDR3 size: 16 residues. V was trimmed by 3 bases and J by 0 bases, leaving 12 bases between them. Germline V lookup: CDR1 LNHNV, CDR2 YYDKDF (reference sequence). CDR3 in DNA: TGTGCCACCAGCAGTCGGTTAACCCTCTCTGGAAACACCATATATTTT. Translated, it gives CATSSRLTLSGNTIYF.

This clonotype was seen ten or more times. The rearrangement links TRBV5-5 to TRBJ1-1, with 9 bases identical to TRBD1. With V trimmed by 4 bases and J by 12 bases, 16 bases remained unmatched. Germline V gives CDR1 SGHKS, CDR2 YYEKEE (reference sequence). The CDR3 has 15 residues. CDR3: CASSQGISGTGISFF. For the CDR3, the DNA is TGTGCCAGCAGCCAGGGAATATCCGGGACAGGGATATCTTTCTTT.

This clonotype has a handful of counts. The chain uses TRBV6-5 and TRBJ2-7; D unresolved. Between the trimmed V and J ends, which lost 0 bases and 3 bases, there was a span of 12 bases. The CDR3 length is 15 residues. From germline, CDR1 is MNHEY and CDR2 SVGAGI. The CDR3 DNA sequence: TGTGCCAGCAGTTACTCTCCGAGACCACTCTACGAGCAGTACGTC. This sequence encodes CASSYSPRPLYEQYV.

In regard to this clonotype: At one of its ends the junction is not consistent with the germline gene, which may arise from a read error. The chain carries TRBV20-1 and TRBJ1-2, with D hard to call. The germline gives CDR1 DFQATT, CDR2 SNEGSKA (reference sequence). The CDR3 is 16 amino acids. The CDR3 sequence: CCARDLVGYFNYGYTF. The CDR3 DNA is TGCTGTGCTAGAGATTTAGTGGGATACTTTAACTATGGCTACACCTTC.

The V and J genes are TRBV9 and TRBJ2-3, with 8 bases lining up with TRBD2. Losses at the gene ends were 1 base for V and 4 bases for J; bases not matched to a gene: 8. The CDR3 covers 16 residues. CDR1 is SGDLS, CDR2 YYNGEE, per germline. DNA of the CDR3: TGTGCCAGCAGCGTAAGACTAGCGAAGCAGCCAGATACGCAGTATTTT. Translation gives CASSVRLAKQPDTQYF.

This clonotype was counted a few times. This chain joins TRBV9 and TRBJ1-1; D is perhaps TRBD1 (5 bases). This CDR3 spans 15 amino acids. The ends were cut back, 0 bases at V and 3 bases at J, with 12 bases in the middle. The germline gives CDR1 SGDLS, CDR2 YYNGEE. In DNA form, the CDR3 reads TGTGCCAGCAGCGTAGTCGGGGGACGATACACTGAAGCTTTCTTT. It specifies CASSVVGGRYTEAFF.

The chain combines TRBV11-1 with TRBJ2-3; a weak D match, TRBD1 (6 bases). CDR1 and CDR2 (germline): SGHAT, FQDESV (reference sequence). Deletions cut 1 base from V and 1 base from J, with 24 bases between. CDR3 size: 20 residues. In DNA form, the CDR3 reads TGTGCCAGCAGCTTAGGGGCACAGGGTTTGAGGATTTTCGGCACAGATACGCAGTATTTT. It yields the protein CASSLGAQGLRIFGTDTQYF.

This clonotype was detected many times. The chain recombines TRBV5-1 with TRBJ2-1; D is perhaps TRBD1 or TRBD2 (5 bases each). The CDR3 has 14 residues. CDR1 and CDR2 from the germline V gene are SGHRS and YFSETQ. V was trimmed by 4 bases and J by 8 bases, leaving 16 bases between them. This chain's CDR3 is CASSLGAGIYEQFF. CDR3 nucleotide sequence: TGCGCCAGCAGCCTAGGGGCCGGGATCTATGAGCAGTTCTTC.

The CDR3 DNA follows: TGTGCCAGCAGCCCCGAGACAGGATTTGCGCAGTATTTT. This gives the protein CASSPETGFAQYF. V and J are TRBV12-3 or TRBV12-4 and TRBJ2-3; perhaps TRBD1 as D (6 bases). The CDR3 is 13 amino acids. The V gene lost 6 bases and the J gene lost 10 bases, with 17 bases spanning the gap.

In its sample, this clonotype was seen many times. This sequence joins TRBV20-1 and TRBJ2-7; D is undetermined. Looked up from germline, CDR1 is DFQATT and CDR2 is SNEGSKA (reference sequence). The CDR3 runs 10 residues. V lost 3 bases to trimming and J lost 1 base, with 1 base between them. This CDR3 reads CSARSYEQYV. For the CDR3, the DNA is TGCAGTGCTAGGTCCTACGAGCAGTACGTC.

The V gene is TRBV15, the J gene TRBJ1-2; unclear D gene. The CDR3 spans 12 residues. The germline gives CDR1 LNHNV, CDR2 YYDKDF (reference sequence). The ends were cut back, 0 bases at V and 8 bases at J, with 7 bases in the middle. The CDR3 loop is CATSRDNLGYTF. The DNA of the CDR3 is TGTGCCACCAGCAGAGATAATTTAGGCTACACCTTC.

The rearrangement uses TRBV28 and TRBJ1-1; 7 bases match TRBD1. V was pared by 6 bases and J by 1 base, with 8 bases of the junction left unmatched. This CDR3 has 15 amino acids. Germline-derived CDR1 and CDR2 are MDHEN and SYDVKM. CDR3 protein: CASSHRGVRNTEAFF. CDR3 nucleotide sequence: TGTGCCAGCAGCCACAGGGGAGTTAGGAACACTGAAGCTTTCTTT.

V and J are TRBV7-2 and TRBJ1-1; TRBD1 might be the D (5 bases). The germline V gene encodes CDR1 SGHTA and CDR2 FQGNSA. The V gene lost 3 bases and the J gene lost 3 bases, with 8 bases spanning the gap. This CDR3 comprises 13 residues. The CDR3 loop reads CASSFSRDTEAFF. The CDR3 DNA is TGTGCCAGCAGCTTCAGCAGGGACACTGAAGCTTTCTTT.

The V and J genes are TRBV7-9 and TRBJ1-6; D gene unclear. Trimming left V 9 bases short and J 8 bases short, with 14 bases between. The germline V gene has CDR1 SEHNR and CDR2 FQNEAQ (reference sequence). The CDR3 runs to 13 residues. The CDR3 DNA is TGTGCCAGTTCGGGGATATCCGATTCACCCCTCCACTTT. It specifies CASSGISDSPLHF.

In this sample, this clonotype turned up a few times. V gene TRBV5-1 combines with J gene TRBJ1-1; weak D call: TRBD1 (5 bases). Trimming left V 5 bases short and J 3 bases short, with 14 bases between. The CDR3 consists of 14 residues. Germline CDR1 SGHRS, CDR2 YFSETQ. The DNA for the CDR3 is TGCGCCAGCAGATTCACGTGGGACGACACTGAAGCTTTCTTT. As protein: CASRFTWDDTEAFF.

V and J are TRBV12-3 or TRBV12-4 and TRBJ2-1; 7 nucleotides match TRBD2. The CDR3 contains 15 residues. Trimming cost V 4 bases and J 9 bases; bases outside gene matches: 12. The CDR3 protein is CASSSDSWGGGEQFF. The CDR3 DNA sequence: TGTGCCAGCAGTTCAGACAGTTGGGGGGGTGGTGAGCAGTTCTTC.

In this sample, this clonotype turned up a few times. The CDR3 loop reads CASSSLGVAGYNEQFF. The CDR3 DNA is TGTGCCAGCAGTTCCCTGGGGGTAGCGGGATACAATGAGCAGTTCTTC. The gene calls are TRBV6-5 and TRBJ2-1, with TRBD2 matching over 8 bases. The CDR3 loop spans 16 amino acids. CDR1 and CDR2 from the germline V gene are MNHEY and SVGAGI. V lost 4 bases and J lost 4; bases outside the gene matches: 9.

This clonotype has ten or more counts. This chain joins TRBV4-2 and TRBJ2-1; 7 bases match TRBD1. Germline V gives CDR1 LGHNA, CDR2 YNFKEQ. This CDR3 is 16 amino acids long. V was pared by 0 bases and J by 7 bases, with 9 bases of the junction left unmatched. For the CDR3, the DNA is TGTGCCAGCAGCCAAGATCCCCAGGGGGTCCGGAATGAGCAGTTCTTC. It is translated as CASSQDPQGVRNEQFF.

The chain has TRBV5-4 and TRBJ2-3; D ambiguous. Trimming shortened V by 4 bases and J by 2 bases, and 14 bases separated the two germline ends. The V gene's germline CDR1 is SGHNT and CDR2 YYREEE (reference sequence). This CDR3 is 15 amino acids long. The CDR3 loop reads CASSQIQLATDTQYF. CDR3 nucleotide sequence: TGTGCCAGCAGCCAGATACAACTTGCCACAGATACGCAGTATTTT.

This clonotype was seen a handful of times. The V and J genes are TRBV7-2 and TRBJ1-4; perhaps TRBD1 as D (5 bases). Deletions cut 5 bases from V and 5 bases from J, with 15 bases between. CDR1 and CDR2 (germline): SGHTA, FQGNSA. The CDR3 has 15 residues. CDR3 in amino acids: CASSRPDRRNEKLFF. CDR3 bases: TGTGCCAGCAGCCGCCCCGACAGAAGAAATGAAAAACTGTTTTTT. The full variable domain, rest sourced from reference TRBV7-2 and TRBJ1-4, is GAGVSQSPSNKVTEKGKDVELRCDPISGHTALYWYRQSLGQGLEFLIYFQGNSAPDKSGLPSDRFSAERTGGSVSTLTIQRTQQEDSAVYLCASSRPDRRNEKLFFGSGTQLSVL.

This clonotype was picked up a small number of times. The rearrangement joins TRBV5-1 to TRBJ2-7, with 8 bases that match TRBD2. V was pared by 2 bases and J by 0 bases, with 13 bases of the junction left unmatched. From germline, CDR1 is SGHRS and CDR2 YFSETQ. The CDR3 length is 18 residues. The CDR3 loop is CASSFAPAGDDFSYEQYF. CDR3 in DNA: TGCGCCAGCAGCTTCGCCCCAGCGGGGGACGATTTCTCCTACGAGCAGTACTTC. Variable domain in full (rest from reference TRBV5-1 and TRBJ2-7): KAGVTQTPRYLIKTRGQQVTLSCSPISGHRSVSWYQQTPGQGLQFLFEYFSETQRNKGNFPGRFSGRQFSNSRSEMNVSTLELGDSALYLCASSFAPAGDDFSYEQYFGPGTRLTVT.